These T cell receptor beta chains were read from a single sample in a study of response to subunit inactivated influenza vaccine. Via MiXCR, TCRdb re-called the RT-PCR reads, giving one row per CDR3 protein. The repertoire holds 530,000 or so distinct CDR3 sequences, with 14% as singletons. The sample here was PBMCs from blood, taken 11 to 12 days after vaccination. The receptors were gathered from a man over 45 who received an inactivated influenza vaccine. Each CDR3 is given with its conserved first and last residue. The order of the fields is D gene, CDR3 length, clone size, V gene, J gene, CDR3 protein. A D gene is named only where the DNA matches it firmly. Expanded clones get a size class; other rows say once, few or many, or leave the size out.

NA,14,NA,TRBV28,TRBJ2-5,CASSYVADQETQYF
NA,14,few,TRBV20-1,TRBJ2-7,CSARDGPTSYEQYF
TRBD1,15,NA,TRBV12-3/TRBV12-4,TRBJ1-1,CASSVDRGRDTEAFF
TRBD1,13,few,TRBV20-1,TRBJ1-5,CSAGQVNNQPQHF
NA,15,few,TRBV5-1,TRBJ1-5,CASSFRSGPNQPQHF
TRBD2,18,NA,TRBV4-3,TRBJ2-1,CASSQDGYGGGLERAQFF
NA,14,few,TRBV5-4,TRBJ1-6,CASSLGWRDSPLHF
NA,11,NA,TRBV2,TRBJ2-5,CASSEARTQYF
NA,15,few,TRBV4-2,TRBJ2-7,CASSQERAGTYEQYF
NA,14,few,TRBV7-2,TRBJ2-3,CASNQGGGTDTQYF
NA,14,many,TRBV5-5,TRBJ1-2,CASSLGQANYGYTF
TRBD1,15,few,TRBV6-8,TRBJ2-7,CASSYIRDSDYEQYF
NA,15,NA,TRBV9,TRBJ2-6,CASSLGGYGANVLTF
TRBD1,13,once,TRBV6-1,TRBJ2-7,CASNKRTGDEQYF
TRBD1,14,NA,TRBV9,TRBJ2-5,CASSNDPGGETQYF
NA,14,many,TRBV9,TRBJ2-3,CASSVEGRTDTQYF
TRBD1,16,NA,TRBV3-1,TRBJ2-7,CASSQDAWTGSYEQYF
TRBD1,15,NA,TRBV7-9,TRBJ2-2,CASSAGTVNTGELFF
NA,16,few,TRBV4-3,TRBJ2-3,CASSQDREIRTDTQYF
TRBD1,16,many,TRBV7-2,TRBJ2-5,CASSKQGASVGETQYF
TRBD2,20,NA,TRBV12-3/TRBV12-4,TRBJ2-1,CASSLPTSGVGESSYNEQFF
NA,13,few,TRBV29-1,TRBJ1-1,CSVEDGRQTRAFF
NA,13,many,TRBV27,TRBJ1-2,CASRLTESAGYTF
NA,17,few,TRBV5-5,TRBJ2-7,CASSFPLSDAKPYEQYF
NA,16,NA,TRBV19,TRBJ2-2,CASSIQLAPITGELFF
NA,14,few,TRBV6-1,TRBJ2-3,CASSQEHSTDTQYF
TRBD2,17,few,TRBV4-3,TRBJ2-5,CASSQVRYGLAEETQYF
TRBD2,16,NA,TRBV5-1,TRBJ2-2,CASRRLAGEGTGELFF
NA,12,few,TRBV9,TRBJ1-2,CASSGTPYGYTF
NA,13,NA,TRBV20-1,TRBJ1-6,CSASTSTGSPLHF
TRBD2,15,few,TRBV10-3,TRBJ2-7,CAISDRPGGSYEQYF
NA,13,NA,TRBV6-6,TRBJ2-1,CASTPGIYNEQFF
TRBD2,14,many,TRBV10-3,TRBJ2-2,CATGLAGDPGELFF
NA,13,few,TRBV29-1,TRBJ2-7,CSVVGQVSYEQYF
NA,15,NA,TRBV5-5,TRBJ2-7,CASSLEGLPSYEQYF
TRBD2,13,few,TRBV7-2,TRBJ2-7,CASSSRLAGEQYF
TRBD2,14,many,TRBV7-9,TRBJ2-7,CASSSGTSSYEQYF
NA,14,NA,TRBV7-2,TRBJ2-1,CASSLDRSRAFQFF
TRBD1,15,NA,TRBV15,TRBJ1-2,CATSRDTGGGYGYTF
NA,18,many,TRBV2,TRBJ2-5,CASSEPGALKTRQETQYF
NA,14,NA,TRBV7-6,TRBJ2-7,CASSLRGEGYEQYF
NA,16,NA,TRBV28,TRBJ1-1,CASSLVRTSPGAEAFF
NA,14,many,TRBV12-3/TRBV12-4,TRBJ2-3,CASRLSASTDTQYF
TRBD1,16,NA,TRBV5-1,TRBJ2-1,CASSSVRQGGYNEQFF
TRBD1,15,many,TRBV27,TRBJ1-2,CASSLTTGGVYGYTF
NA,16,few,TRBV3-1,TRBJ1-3,CASSQDRGFSGNTIYF
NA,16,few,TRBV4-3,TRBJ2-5,CASSQGVARTQETQYF
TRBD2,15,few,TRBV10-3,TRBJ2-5,CAISTSGGTKETQYF
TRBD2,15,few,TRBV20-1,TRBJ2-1,CSARSVIAGAHEQFF
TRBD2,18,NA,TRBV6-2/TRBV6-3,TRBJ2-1,CASSYRVGGLGDYNEQFF
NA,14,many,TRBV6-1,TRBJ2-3,CASRTGPSTDTQYF
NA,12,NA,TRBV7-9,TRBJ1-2,CASSSRESGYTF
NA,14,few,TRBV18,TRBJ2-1,CASSPGQGLGEQFF
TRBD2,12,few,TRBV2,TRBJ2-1,CASRGTSGVQFF
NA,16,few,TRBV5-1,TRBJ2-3,CASSLITGREIDTQYF
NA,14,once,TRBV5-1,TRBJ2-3,CASSLRQRTDTQYF
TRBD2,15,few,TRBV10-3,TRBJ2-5,CAISSGGLVQETQYF
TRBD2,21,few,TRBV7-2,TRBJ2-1,CASSLARFGLAGGQKYNEQFF
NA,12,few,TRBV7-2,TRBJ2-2,CASTRDTGELFF